The 19 T cell receptor beta chains reported below all come from one sample, sequenced in a study of cytomegalovirus exposure and HLA in healthy donors. Primers: 60 Vbeta forward and 13 Jbeta reverse. Sequenced by immunoSEQ multiplex PCR; TCRdb stores in-frame clones only, minus some. The sample carries 150,000 or so clones, about four fifths recorded once. The sequencing sample was made of PBMCs. Receptor source: a male donor in good health and CMV-seropositive.

This sequence joins TRBV5-5 and TRBJ1-5; TRBD1 might be the D (5 bases). The germline V gene has CDR1 SGHKS and CDR2 YYEKEE (reference sequence). CDR3 length: 14 amino acids. Trimming cost V 9 bases and J 3 bases, with 16 bases left between them. CDR3: CATQVGGNNQPQHF. As DNA, the CDR3 is TGTGCCACCCAGGTGGGGGGTAACAATCAGCCCCAGCATTTT. The full variable domain, with the rest looked up from reference TRBV5-5 and TRBJ1-5, is DAGVTQSPTHLIKTRGQQVTLRCSPISGHKSVSWYQQVLGQGPQFIFQYYEKEERGRGNFPDRFSARQFPNYSSELNVNALLLGDSALYLCATQVGGNNQPQHFGDGTRLSIL.

The chain has TRBV4-3 and TRBJ2-7; 12 nucleotides align to TRBD2. The CDR3 consists of 19 residues. V dropped 0 bases and J dropped 3; count of bases not matched to a gene: 12. CDR1 and CDR2 (germline): LGHNA, YSLEER. The CDR3 loop is CASSQDFGVRTSGIYEQYF. The CDR3 DNA is TGCGCCAGCAGCCAAGATTTCGGTGTTAGGACTAGCGGGATCTACGAGCAGTACTTC.

The chain has TRBV5-1 and TRBJ1-2; D possibly corresponds to TRBD1 (6 bases). The CDR3 sequence is 14 residues long. The V gene lost 0 bases and the J gene lost 4 bases, with 10 bases spanning the gap. The germline V gene encodes CDR1 SGHRS and CDR2 YFSETQ. CDR3 DNA sequence: TGCGCCAGCAGCTTGGGGCAGGGGACCTATGGCTACACCTTC. Residues: CASSLGQGTYGYTF.

The rearrangement uses TRBV5-6 and TRBJ2-3; tentative D call: TRBD2 (6 bases). The germline V gene has CDR1 SGHDT and CDR2 YYEEEE. This CDR3 contains 14 residues. Trimming removed 2 bases from V and 0 bases from J, with 7 bases in between. CDR3 DNA: TGTGCCAGCAGCTTCGGGGGTAGCACAGATACGCAGTATTTT. Protein product: CASSFGGSTDTQYF.

V usage is TRBV18 and J usage is TRBJ1-6; TRBD1 matches 9 bases. V shed 2 bases and J 5 bases; nucleotides not matched to a gene: 4. Germline V CDR1 and CDR2: KGHSH, LQKENI. This CDR3 has 16 amino acids. The CDR3 region is CASSPTGTGNNSPLHF. CDR3 DNA: TGTGCCAGCTCACCAACGGGGACAGGGAATAATTCACCCCTCCACTTT.

The chain recombines TRBV6-5 with TRBJ2-2; no definite D call. CDR3 size: 14 residues. Germline CDR1 reads MNHEY; CDR2 reads SVGAGI. V was cut by 6 bases and J by 7 bases, with 15 bases left in between. CDR3: CASRLPSSGGELFF. CDR3 sequence (DNA): TGTGCCAGCAGGTTACCTTCGTCGGGCGGGGAGCTGTTTTTT.

The chain joins TRBV27 to TRBJ2-7; D perhaps matches TRBD1 (5 bases). The CDR3 covers 17 residues. Germline V gene data show CDR1 as MNHEY and CDR2 as SMNVEV (reference sequence). Between the trimmed V and J ends, which lost 2 bases and 5 bases, there was a span of 22 bases. DNA for the CDR3: TGTGCCAGCAGTTTAAAGGGCATGCGGCAGGGTAGTCACGAGCAGTACTTC. Translation gives CASSLKGMRQGSHEQYF.

The J gene is TRBJ1-5, the V gene TRBV30, with D uncertain. V gave up 2 bases and J gave up 1 base, with 9 bases separating them. Germline V gene sequence: CDR1 GTSNPN, CDR2 SVGIG (reference sequence). The CDR3 extends over 14 amino acids. CDR3 sequence: CAWSTLLSNQPQHF. CDR3 sequence (DNA): TGTGCCTGGAGTACCCTATTAAGCAATCAGCCCCAGCATTTT.

This clone was seen ten or more times. Different DNA sequences within this sample yield the same CDR3. The CDR3, as DNA: TGTGCCAGCAGTGATCTAGCGGGGGGCAGCACAGATACGCAGTATTTT. It is translated as CASSDLAGGSTDTQYF. The gene calls are TRBV6-4 and TRBJ2-3; 11 bases are shared with TRBD2. The germline CDR1 and CDR2 sequences are MRHNA and SNTAGT. Losses at the gene ends were 3 bases for V and 0 bases for J; bases not matched to a gene: 2. The CDR3 extends over 16 amino acids.

This chain connects TRBV29-1 to TRBJ2-1; possibly TRBD2 for D (5 bases). Germline V gene data show CDR1 as SQVTM and CDR2 as ANQGSEA. The V and J ends lost 5 bases and 8 bases respectively, with 7 bases between them. The length of the CDR3 is 10 residues. CDR3 DNA: TGCAGCGTTACGAGGGATGAGCAGTTCTTC. The encoded protein is CSVTRDEQFF.

This clone was counted a single time. One junction end disagrees with the germline gene, perhaps due to a read error. The chain carries TRBV18 and TRBJ2-6, with D perhaps TRBD2 (6 bases). The V gene's germline CDR1 is KGHSH and CDR2 LQKENI. This CDR3 has 18 residues. CDR3 loop: CASSPQGGVRSGANGLTF. CDR3 coding DNA: TGTGCCAGCTCACCACAAGGCGGGGTCCGCTCTGGGGCCAACGGCCTGACTTTC.

This clone has a handful of counts. V is TRBV29-1 and J is TRBJ1-1; perhaps TRBD1 as D (6 bases). With 5 bases removed from V and 5 bases from J, the gap between germline ends came to 21 bases. CDR3 length equals 15 residues. CDR1 SQVTM and CDR2 ANQGSEA come from the germline V gene. CDR3 region: CSVYNVGGAGTEAFF. CDR3 coding DNA: TGCAGCGTTTACAACGTCGGGGGGGCTGGGACTGAAGCTTTCTTT.

CDR3 protein: CASSQKAGAYEQYF. DNA of the CDR3: TGTGCCAGCAGCCAAAAAGCGGGGGCCTACGAGCAGTACTTC. This sequence joins TRBV16 and TRBJ2-7; 8 nucleotides agree with TRBD2. Losses at the gene ends were 2 bases for V and 2 bases for J; bases not matched to a gene: 2. There are 14 residues in the CDR3. Germline V gene lookup returns CDR1 KGHSY and CDR2 FQNENV.

This chain uses TRBV7-2 with TRBJ2-3; D is ambiguous. Germline loops: CDR1 SGHTA, CDR2 FQGNSA. Trimming took 3 bases from V and 5 from J, leaving 12 bases between them. The CDR3 contains 14 residues. This chain's CDR3 is CASSLSSVGDTQYF. CDR3 in DNA: TGTGCCAGCAGCTTGAGCAGCGTGGGAGATACGCAGTATTTT.

The V and J genes are TRBV7-2 and TRBJ1-5; 7 bases agree with TRBD1. V lost 1 base, J lost 6 bases, and 6 bases stayed unmatched. The germline gives CDR1 SGHTA, CDR2 FQGNSA. The CDR3 has 15 amino acids. The DNA of the CDR3 is TGTGCCAGCAGCTTAGGACAGGGTGGGGTTCAGCCCCAGCATTTT. Its protein is CASSLGQGGVQPQHF.

DNA of the CDR3: TGTGCCAGCAGCTACCGCCCACAGGGGGAAGCTTTCTTT. Its protein is CASSYRPQGEAFF. The rearrangement links TRBV11-3 to TRBJ1-1; 7 bases agree with TRBD1. J was trimmed by 8 bases and V by 4 bases; bases with no gene match: 7. CDR1 SGHNT and CDR2 YENEEA come from the germline V gene. This CDR3 is 13 amino acids long.

This chain connects TRBV2 to TRBJ2-5; no definite D call. The CDR3 runs 18 residues. Germline-derived CDR1 and CDR2 are SNHLY and FYNNEI. Trimming left V 6 bases short and J 4 bases short, with 27 bases between. In nucleotides, the CDR3 is TGTGCCAGCAGCGGTCCCGGCGCCCCTGGTAAGGCGGTAGAGACCCAGTACTTC. Its translation is CASSGPGAPGKAVETQYF.

The chain carries TRBV5-4 and TRBJ1-1; 11 bases align to TRBD1. This CDR3 is 16 amino acids long. V lost 4 bases, J lost 7 bases, and 12 bases stayed unmatched. Germline values: CDR1 SGHNT, CDR2 YYREEE (reference sequence). DNA of the CDR3: TGTGCCAGCAGCACCGGACAGGGGGCGAATCTGGATGAAGCTTTCTTT. It yields the protein CASSTGQGANLDEAFF.

The CDR3 DNA reads as TGTGCCAGTAGTCCCGAACCGGGACAGGGTGGGCAGCCCCAGCATTTT. Its protein product is CASSPEPGQGGQPQHF. V and J are TRBV19 and TRBJ1-5; 9 nucleotides agree with TRBD1. V was pared by 5 bases and J by 7 bases, with 12 bases of the junction left unmatched. Germline-derived CDR1 and CDR2 are LNHDA and SQIVND (reference sequence). The CDR3 sequence is 16 residues long.